These T cell receptor beta chains were read from a single sample in a study of blood T cell repertoires in COVID-19. TCRdb's table, derived via immunoSEQ multiplex PCR, lists solely in-frame clones and lacks some. Here the sample spans 300,000 to 400,000 clones, about 89% being singletons. The sequencing input was peripheral blood. These receptors were taken from a woman in her 30s with COVID-19, enrolled during active disease. The CDR3 runs from the conserved cysteine through the conserved F or W. D genes are given only for firm matches. Clone sizes are given selectively: once, few, many, or a class where the clone is expanded.

abundance: NA
v_gene: TRBV6-5
d_gene: NA
j_gene: TRBJ2-2
len: 14
CDR3aa: CASSLSSATGELFF
CDR3nt: TGTGCCAGCTCGTTGTCCAGCGCCACCGGGGAGCTGTTTTTT

abundance: NA
v_gene: TRBV7-8
d_gene: NA
j_gene: TRBJ1-4
len: 14
CDR3aa: CASSPGRGNEKLFF
CDR3nt: TGTGCCAGCAGCCCGGGGAGAGGGAATGAAAAACTGTTTTTT

abundance: NA
v_gene: TRBV20-1
d_gene: NA
j_gene: TRBJ2-7
len: 11
CDR3aa: CSARDRTARYF
CDR3nt: TGCAGTGCTAGAGATAGGACTGCACGGTACTTC

abundance: NA
v_gene: TRBV6-5
d_gene: TRBD1
j_gene: TRBJ2-5
len: 15
CDR3aa: CASRWLGQGGETQYF
CDR3nt: TGTGCCAGCAGATGGCTGGGACAGGGGGGGGAGACCCAGTACTTC

abundance: NA
v_gene: TRBV19
d_gene: TRBD1
j_gene: TRBJ2-2
len: 16
CDR3aa: CASSQGQGAGTGELFF
CDR3nt: TGTGCCAGTAGTCAGGGACAGGGGGCTGGCACCGGGGAGCTGTTTTTT

abundance: NA
v_gene: TRBV2
d_gene: NA
j_gene: TRBJ2-7
len: 14
CDR3aa: CASNLVTDSYEQYF
CDR3nt: TGTGCCAGCAACTTGGTAACCGACTCCTACGAGCAGTACTTC

abundance: NA
v_gene: TRBV4-3
d_gene: NA
j_gene: TRBJ2-2
len: 16
CDR3aa: CASSQFAGPGTGELFF
CDR3nt: TGCGCCAGCAGCCAATTTGCGGGGCCGGGCACCGGGGAGCTGTTTTTT

abundance: NA
v_gene: TRBV10-3
d_gene: NA
j_gene: TRBJ2-6
len: 15
CDR3aa: CAIDGGEAGANVLTF
CDR3nt: TGTGCCATCGATGGAGGGGAGGCCGGGGCCAACGTCCTGACTTTC

abundance: NA
v_gene: TRBV21-1
d_gene: NA
j_gene: TRBJ1-5
len: 16
CDR3aa: CASRDFGQDSNQPQHF
CDR3nt: TGTGCCAGCAGGGACTTCGGTCAGGATAGCAATCAGCCCCAGCATTTT

abundance: NA
v_gene: TRBV19
d_gene: NA
j_gene: TRBJ2-5
len: 13
CDR3aa: CASSGGAQETQYF
CDR3nt: TGTGCCAGTAGTGGGGGGGCCCAAGAGACCCAGTACTTC

abundance: NA
v_gene: TRBV4-3
d_gene: TRBD1
j_gene: TRBJ2-7
len: 16
CDR3aa: CASSSSGTGDSLEQYF
CDR3nt: TGCGCCAGCAGCTCCTCCGGGACAGGGGACTCCTTGGAGCAGTACTTC

abundance: NA
v_gene: TRBV7-2
d_gene: TRBD2
j_gene: TRBJ2-7
len: 17
CDR3aa: CASSSGPSGGQAYEQYF
CDR3nt: TGTGCCAGCAGCTCCGGGCCTAGCGGGGGGCAAGCCTACGAGCAGTACTTC

abundance: NA
v_gene: TRBV6-5
d_gene: NA
j_gene: TRBJ1-6
len: 14
CDR3aa: CASTRREDNSPLHF
CDR3nt: TGTGCCAGCACTCGCCGGGAGGATAATTCACCCCTCCACTTT

abundance: once
v_gene: TRBV12-3/TRBV12-4
d_gene: TRBD1
j_gene: TRBJ1-1
len: 13
CDR3aa: CASSFQGETEAFF
CDR3nt: TGTGCCAGCAGTTTTCAGGGGGAGACTGAAGCTTTCTTT

abundance: once
v_gene: TRBV5-4
d_gene: TRBD1
j_gene: TRBJ2-3
len: 15
CDR3aa: CASSLVGQGSDTQYF
CDR3nt: TGTGCCAGCAGCTTGGTGGGACAGGGATCAGATACGCAGTATTTT

abundance: NA
v_gene: TRBV18
d_gene: TRBD1
j_gene: TRBJ1-6
len: 20
CDR3aa: CATPRAQDRGRGWDNSPLHF
CDR3nt: TGTGCCACCCCACGGGCGCAGGACAGGGGGCGGGGATGGGATAATTCACCCCTCCACTTT

abundance: NA
v_gene: TRBV19
d_gene: NA
j_gene: TRBJ1-1
len: 14
CDR3aa: CASSPQGYDTEAFF
CDR3nt: TGTGCCAGTAGCCCACAGGGATATGACACTGAAGCTTTCTTT

abundance: NA
v_gene: TRBV9
d_gene: TRBD2
j_gene: TRBJ2-3
len: 18
CDR3aa: CASSVEGQREVQTDTQYF
CDR3nt: TGTGCCAGCAGCGTAGAGGGCCAGCGGGAGGTTCAGACAGATACGCAGTATTTT

abundance: NA
v_gene: TRBV7-2
d_gene: NA
j_gene: TRBJ1-6
len: 15
CDR3aa: CASSLLTAGNSPLHF
CDR3nt: TGTGCCAGCAGCCTATTGACAGCCGGCAATTCACCCCTCCACTTT

abundance: NA
v_gene: TRBV27
d_gene: NA
j_gene: TRBJ2-3
len: 15
CDR3aa: CASSLRRRPGDTQYF
CDR3nt: TGTGCCAGCAGTTTAAGGAGGAGACCGGGGGATACGCAGTATTTT

abundance: NA
v_gene: TRBV21-1
d_gene: NA
j_gene: TRBJ1-2
len: 18
CDR3aa: CASSKLGAQFGGDYGYTF
CDR3nt: TGTGCCAGCAGCAAATTGGGGGCCCAATTTGGGGGCGACTATGGCTACACCTTC

abundance: NA
v_gene: TRBV5-1
d_gene: TRBD2
j_gene: TRBJ2-5
len: 14
CDR3aa: CASSFGGGQETQYF
CDR3nt: TGCGCCAGCAGCTTTGGGGGGGGACAAGAGACCCAGTACTTC

abundance: once
v_gene: TRBV5-5
d_gene: NA
j_gene: TRBJ2-7
len: 13
CDR3aa: CARVSGASYEQYF
CDR3nt: TGTGCCAGGGTTTCGGGAGCCTCCTACGAGCAGTACTTC

abundance: NA
v_gene: TRBV28
d_gene: TRBD1
j_gene: TRBJ2-4
len: 14
CDR3aa: CASSAGQAENIQYF
CDR3nt: TGTGCCAGCAGTGCCGGACAGGCCGAAAACATTCAGTACTTC